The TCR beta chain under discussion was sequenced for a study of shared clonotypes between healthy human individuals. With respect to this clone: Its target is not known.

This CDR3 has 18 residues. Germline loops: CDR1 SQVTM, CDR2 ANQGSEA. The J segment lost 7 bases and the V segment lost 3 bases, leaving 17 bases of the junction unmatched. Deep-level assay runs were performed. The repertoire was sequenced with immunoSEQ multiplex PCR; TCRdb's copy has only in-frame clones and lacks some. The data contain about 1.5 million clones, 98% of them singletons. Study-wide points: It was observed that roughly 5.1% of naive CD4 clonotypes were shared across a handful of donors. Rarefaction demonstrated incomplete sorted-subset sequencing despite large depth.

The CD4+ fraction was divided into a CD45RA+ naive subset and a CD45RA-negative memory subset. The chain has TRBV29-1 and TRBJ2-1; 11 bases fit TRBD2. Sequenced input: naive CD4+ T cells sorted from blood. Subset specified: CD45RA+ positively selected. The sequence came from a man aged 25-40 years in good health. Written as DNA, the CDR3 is TGCAGCGTTGACGCGGGCAGACGTCCTAGCGGGAGGAATAATGAGCAGTTCTTC. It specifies CSVDAGRRPSGRNNEQFF.